This is a list of T cell receptor beta chains from one sample in a study of blood T cells in healthy people across ages. TCRdb recomputed calls from the 5' RACE reads with MiXCR, one row per CDR3 protein. Counted here are some 1.7 million distinct CDR3 sequences, roughly 28% occurring once; the ten biggest clones make up over 7%. Sequenced input: blood. These receptors were taken from a woman aged 25 to 39 in good health. CDR3s include the opening cysteine and the closing phenylalanine or tryptophan. Only some rows state a clone size, as once, few, many or a class for expanded clones.

size: many; V: TRBV20-1; J: TRBJ1-4; CDR3: CSCPGRNEKLFF
size: few; V: TRBV20-1; J: TRBJ2-3; CDR3: CSALTTLAVTDTQYF
size: .; V: TRBV7-3; J: TRBJ2-2; CDR3: CASSQRTGTGTGELFF
size: .; V: TRBV29-1; J: TRBJ1-2; CDR3: CSVGRDGGYTF
size: .; V: TRBV9; J: TRBJ2-1; CDR3: CASSLRRAGGEKEQFF
size: once; V: TRBV5-1; J: TRBJ2-2; CDR3: CASPVVGELFF
size: .; V: TRBV20-1; J: TRBJ2-3; CDR3: CSARDLRTSTDTQYF
size: .; V: TRBV7-6; J: TRBJ2-2; CDR3: CASSLTTGANTGELFF
size: .; V: TRBV9; J: TRBJ2-2; CDR3: CASSVARTGGDTGELFF
size: .; V: TRBV6-5; J: TRBJ1-1; CDR3: CATQAPGTGSEAFF
size: few; V: TRBV3-1; J: TRBJ2-1; CDR3: CASSQEYPDEQFF
size: .; V: TRBV25-1; J: .; CDR3: CACSGLANEQYF
size: .; V: TRBV18; J: TRBJ2-1; CDR3: CASTLAGGPNEQFF
size: few; V: TRBV7-9; J: TRBJ1-1; CDR3: CASSLGDGARTEAFF
size: many; V: TRBV4-2; J: TRBJ2-7; CDR3: CASSQDGTEYEQYF
size: once; V: TRBV18; J: TRBJ2-7; CDR3: CASSPGQTRGEQYF
size: few; V: TRBV20-1; J: TRBJ1-1; CDR3: CSARGGRAGTEAFF
size: .; V: TRBV24-1; J: TRBJ2-5; CDR3: CATSDSRYSGETQYF
size: many; V: TRBV7-9; J: TRBJ2-5; CDR3: CASRGLRETQYF
size: .; V: TRBV20-1; J: TRBJ1-6; CDR3: CSARGPGAYNSPLHF
size: .; V: TRBV28; J: .; CDR3: CASRPSGARETQYF
size: .; V: TRBV7-2; J: TRBJ2-5; CDR3: CASSLLRATGGETQYF
size: .; V: TRBV6-5; J: TRBJ1-1; CDR3: CTSSLDRGWSTEAFF
size: few; V: TRBV20-1; J: TRBJ1-1; CDR3: CSASYREHTEAFF
size: many; V: TRBV28; J: TRBJ2-7; CDR3: CASSRDRNEQYF
size: .; V: TRBV6-5; J: TRBJ1-2; CDR3: CASSYSLVGGGYGYTF
size: .; V: TRBV6-6; J: TRBJ1-1; CDR3: CASSYSGTERTEVFF
size: few; V: TRBV20-1; J: TRBJ2-3; CDR3: CSASGENPIDTQYF
size: many; V: TRBV7-2; J: TRBJ2-5; CDR3: CASSQGTHQETQYF
size: .; V: TRBV29-1; J: TRBJ2-1; CDR3: CSVEGRRNEQFF
size: .; V: TRBV18; J: TRBJ1-5; CDR3: CASSPPYRGAGQPQHF
size: .; V: TRBV5-6; J: TRBJ2-1; CDR3: CASSFVTNEQFF
size: .; V: TRBV20-1; J: TRBJ2-3; CDR3: CSARDLFRGADTQYF
size: .; V: TRBV20-1; J: TRBJ2-7; CDR3: CSALWTGSSYEQYF
size: few; V: TRBV11-2; J: TRBJ2-7; CDR3: CASGSGGAGTPVEQYF
size: once; V: TRBV19; J: TRBJ2-1; CDR3: CASRISAGVFEQFF
size: many; V: TRBV27; J: TRBJ2-5; CDR3: CASSLLGWAEETQYF
size: .; V: TRBV5-1; J: TRBJ2-1; CDR3: CASSLTSAESFNEQFF
size: many; V: TRBV20-1; J: TRBJ2-7; CDR3: CSAMRSYEQYF
size: .; V: TRBV27; J: TRBJ2-3; CDR3: CASSSTGRPDTQYF
size: .; V: TRBV5-1; J: TRBJ2-7; CDR3: CASSLDGGDYEQYF
size: few; V: TRBV6-5; J: TRBJ2-7; CDR3: CASSGRVGGSYEQYF
size: .; V: TRBV7-2; J: TRBJ1-2; CDR3: CASSSDRGLNYGYTF
size: many; V: TRBV20-1; J: TRBJ2-7; CDR3: CSAQPRDFPSEQYF
size: .; V: TRBV7-9; J: TRBJ2-5; CDR3: CASSLVGQGIGETQYF
size: many; V: TRBV24-1; J: TRBJ2-5; CDR3: CATGLTQYF
size: .; V: TRBV15; J: TRBJ2-1; CDR3: CATSRDSVNEQFF
size: many; V: TRBV20-1; J: TRBJ2-1; CDR3: CSARGLAESNEQFF
size: few; V: TRBV7-9; J: TRBJ2-3; CDR3: CASTLDSPVAQYF
size: few; V: TRBV20-1; J: TRBJ1-4; CDR3: CSARDYRGVDEKLFF
size: .; V: TRBV12-3/TRBV12-4; J: TRBJ1-2; CDR3: CASTPAGGDGYTF
size: few; V: TRBV20-1; J: TRBJ2-3; CDR3: CSASPTGGYKTDTQYF
size: few; V: TRBV12-3/TRBV12-4; J: TRBJ2-7; CDR3: CASSRQSLRDYEQYF
size: .; V: TRBV24-1; J: TRBJ2-4; CDR3: CAPRGDSKNIQYF
size: .; V: TRBV7-2; J: TRBJ1-2; CDR3: CASSTTGRGYGYTF
size: .; V: TRBV6-6; J: TRBJ2-3; CDR3: CASSGGRGVPDTQYF
size: .; V: TRBV12-3/TRBV12-4; J: TRBJ1-1; CDR3: CASSSKDMRLVEAFF
size: .; V: TRBV10-3; J: .; CDR3: CAVSQTSGGALDEQYF
size: .; V: TRBV2; J: TRBJ2-1; CDR3: CASSRVGRAGGSKATHNEQFF
size: .; V: TRBV6-1; J: TRBJ1-6; CDR3: CASSDDGNSPLHF